These T cell receptor beta chains were read from a single sample in a study of T cell responses to AZD1222 COVID-19 vaccine. This table comes from immunoSEQ multiplex PCR, and its TCRdb copy is limited to in-frame clones, with some not included. The sample contains about 160,000 clones, around nine tenths of which appear only once. Sequences were derived from peripheral blood, sampled on day 0 of AZD1222 vaccination. Source of these receptors: an adult in good health. The CDR3 runs from the conserved cysteine through the conserved F or W. The order of the fields is J gene, V gene, clone size, D gene, CDR3 protein. The D gene is left open where the match is weak. Expanded clones get a size class; other rows say once, few or many, or leave the size out.

TRBJ1-1,TRBV15,NA,NA,CATSRAQEYPEAFF
TRBJ2-7,TRBV4-2,NA,TRBD2,CASSQTAGAAYEQYF
TRBJ2-1,TRBV9,NA,TRBD2,CASSVAGSGSYNEQFF
TRBJ2-7,TRBV28,NA,NA,CASSPYLIRERHEQYF
TRBJ1-1,TRBV11-2,NA,NA,CASSSTGGPGEAFF
TRBJ2-1,TRBV5-1,NA,NA,CASSLGRPEQFF
TRBJ2-7,TRBV27,NA,NA,CASSLSPLAEQYF
TRBJ2-6,TRBV2,NA,NA,CASSATSGANVLTF
TRBJ2-5,TRBV6-1,NA,NA,CASSEVGGRWETQYF
TRBJ2-5,TRBV5-1,NA,TRBD2,CASSPGLAGFVGNQYF
TRBJ2-7,TRBV20-1,few,NA,CSAQRTDEQYF
TRBJ2-7,TRBV2,NA,TRBD1,CASSTPPGQGAHEQYF
TRBJ2-7,TRBV7-6,NA,TRBD2,CASSRTSGERIPRYEQYF
TRBJ1-1,TRBV5-6,once,NA,CASSLVQGNTEAFF
TRBJ2-7,TRBV18,NA,TRBD2,CASSPPGGPLYEQYF
TRBJ1-6,TRBV5-4,NA,NA,CASSADSFYNSPLHF
TRBJ2-3,TRBV12-3/TRBV12-4,NA,TRBD2,CASSLAGEGTQYF
TRBJ2-3,TRBV7-3,NA,NA,CASSLGTGTDTQYF
TRBJ2-2,TRBV27,NA,NA,CASSLETRTFNTGELFF
TRBJ1-2,TRBV7-2,few,TRBD1,CASSPRTGVYGYTF
TRBJ2-7,TRBV19,NA,TRBD1,CASQDRRSYEQYF
TRBJ1-2,TRBV6-5,NA,NA,CASSYTQGIRGQGYTF
TRBJ2-2,TRBV4-3,NA,TRBD1,CASSQADRGQGGELFF
TRBJ1-6,TRBV19,few,TRBD1,CASVQGSASPLHF
TRBJ1-5,TRBV20-1,NA,NA,CSASPSSLNQPQHF
TRBJ1-2,TRBV19,few,NA,CASSPGGRPNYGYTF
TRBJ1-5,TRBV18,NA,NA,CASSPGLKDQPQHF
TRBJ1-5,TRBV24-1,few,NA,CATSGQLGNQPQHF
TRBJ2-1,TRBV5-5,NA,NA,CASSLSGQRLYNEQFF
TRBJ2-1,TRBV5-1,once,TRBD1,CASSFQLTGGNNEQFF
TRBJ1-5,TRBV2,NA,NA,CASSQIGTRNNQPQHF
TRBJ2-1,TRBV27,NA,NA,CASSLRQYGNEQFF
TRBJ2-2,TRBV7-8,NA,NA,CASSRGITNTGELFF
TRBJ2-5,TRBV2,NA,TRBD2,CASSRDYMRETQYF
TRBJ1-3,TRBV28,NA,NA,CASSWGSGNTIYF
TRBJ1-4,TRBV2,NA,NA,CASSVGRLNEKLFF
TRBJ2-7,TRBV28,NA,NA,CASSLPPAAGVYEQYF